These 17 T cell receptor beta chains were sequenced from one sample in a study of blood T cell repertoires in COVID-19. Repertoires were generated with immunoSEQ multiplex PCR, while TCRdb's copy carries only in-frame clones and drops some. Among about 150,000 clones, around three quarters were seen once, and the ten largest hold 3.5% to 4.5%. The sample taken for sequencing was peripheral blood. The origin of the receptors is a man aged 55-75 years with acute or convalescent COVID-19.

In this sample, this clone turned up a few times. The chain is built from TRBV4-1 and TRBJ2-7; 10 nucleotides align to TRBD2. V trimming: 0 bases; J trimming: 3 bases; junction bases outside the gene matches: 2. CDR1 is MGHRA, CDR2 YSYEKL, per germline. This CDR3 contains 15 residues. CDR3 in amino acids: CASSQDTSGIYEQYF. DNA of the CDR3: TGCGCCAGCAGCCAAGATACTAGCGGGATCTACGAGCAGTACTTC.

In this sample, this clone turned up a few times. The chain couples TRBV4-1 to TRBJ2-5, with 8 bases fitting TRBD1. The CDR3 runs to 17 residues. Germline V gene data show CDR1 as MGHRA and CDR2 as YSYEKL. V lost 4 bases to trimming and J lost 5 bases; unmatched junction nucleotides: 15. CDR3 sequence (DNA): TGCGCCAGCAGCCGACAGGGGCCCCCGACCCCGTCGGAGACCCAGTACTTC. Translating it yields CASSRQGPPTPSETQYF.

The chain employs TRBV6-5 and TRBJ2-2; no reliable D call. Germline V lookup: CDR1 MNHEY, CDR2 SVGAGI. With 6 bases removed from V and 1 base from J, the gap between germline ends came to 9 bases. This CDR3 is built from 14 residues. CDR3 nucleotides: TGTGCCAGCAGCTATACGGGGAACACCGGGGAGCTGTTTTTT. Translated, it gives CASSYTGNTGELFF.

This chain connects TRBV29-1 to TRBJ1-1; D remains unclear. The germline V gene encodes CDR1 SQVTM and CDR2 ANQGSEA. This CDR3 region has 12 residues. Trimming took 0 bases from V and 7 from J, leaving 9 bases between them. CDR3 sequence reads: CSVEESRSEAFF. For the CDR3, the DNA is TGCAGCGTTGAAGAGTCACGGAGTGAAGCTTTCTTT.

Details on this clone: Relative to the germline gene, one junction end is altered; a read error may explain this. The chain links TRBV7-7 to TRBJ2-2, with 7 bases matching TRBD1. CDR1 is SSHAT, CDR2 FNYEAQ, per germline (reference sequence). The CDR3 is 14 amino acids. CDR3 sequence reads: CASSLDRAGGELFF. The CDR3 nucleotides read TGTGCTAGCAGCTTAGACAGGGCAGGCGGGGAGCTGTTTTTT.

The V and J genes are TRBV10-3 and TRBJ1-2, with TRBD1 identical over 8 bases. This CDR3 contains 14 residues. CDR1 ENHRY and CDR2 SYGVKD come from the germline V gene. The junction had 14 bases not matched to a gene; V was cut back by 10 bases and J by 7 bases. The CDR3 sequence is CATAGPGTGSGYTF. The CDR3 DNA follows: TGTGCCACGGCAGGCCCCGGGACAGGCAGTGGCTACACCTTC.

This chain joins TRBV11-3 and TRBJ2-1; 8 bases line up with TRBD1. Trimming removed 3 bases from V and 7 bases from J; junction bases left unmatched: 8. The CDR3 consists of 15 residues. Germline V CDR1 and CDR2: SGHNT, YENEEA. CDR3 nucleotide sequence: TGTGCCAGCAGCTTGGGTCAGGGGGCAGGGAATGAGCAGTTCTTC. Amino acids: CASSLGQGAGNEQFF.

This clone came up once. The chain is built from TRBV6-5 and TRBJ2-2; TRBD2 is a possible D gene (5 bases). V dropped 11 bases and J dropped 2 bases, with 12 bases sitting between them. The CDR3 covers 13 residues. Germline CDR1 and CDR2: MNHEY and SVGAGI. The CDR3 loop reads CAGTGINTGELFF. The CDR3 nucleotides read TGTGCCGGAACCGGGATTAACACCGGGGAGCTGTTTTTT.

The chain uses TRBV6-5 and TRBJ2-7; no clear D. The germline V gene has CDR1 MNHEY and CDR2 SVGAGI. V shed 2 bases and J shed 3 bases, with 14 bases lying between them. The CDR3 is 15 residues long. The CDR3: CASSYEGGGVYEQYF. In DNA, the CDR3 is TGTGCCAGCAGTTACGAAGGCGGTGGAGTCTACGAGCAGTACTTC.

In this sample, this clone turned up once. V and J are TRBV2 and TRBJ2-5; D is undetermined. Germline CDR1 reads SNHLY; CDR2 reads FYNNEI. This CDR3 comprises 13 residues. Trimming took off 2 bases at V and 7 bases at J, with 11 bases between the two ends. The CDR3 sequence: CASSENGEGTQYF. CDR3 nucleotides: TGTGCCAGCAGTGAAAACGGAGAAGGGACCCAGTACTTC.

This chain uses TRBV28 with TRBJ2-1, with D maybe TRBD1 (5 bases). The germline V gene has CDR1 MDHEN and CDR2 SYDVKM. The CDR3 is 13 residues long. The V and J ends lost 7 bases and 6 bases respectively, with 13 bases between them. The CDR3 is CASNLIRGNEQFF. CDR3 nucleotide sequence: TGTGCCAGCAACTTAATTAGGGGCAATGAGCAGTTCTTC.

The chain joins TRBV5-4 to TRBJ1-2, with D hard to call. In germline, CDR1 is SGHNT, CDR2 YYREEE (reference sequence). V gave up 6 bases and J gave up 2 bases, with 14 bases separating them. This CDR3 has 14 residues. The chain's CDR3 is CASTRQQANYGYTF. The DNA for the CDR3 is TGTGCCAGCACCCGCCAGCAGGCGAACTATGGCTACACCTTC.

V is TRBV18 and J is TRBJ1-3; 8 positions agree with TRBD1. Germline V gene data show CDR1 as KGHSH and CDR2 as LQKENI. There are 14 residues in the CDR3. J was trimmed by 4 bases and V by 3 bases; bases with no gene match: 2. As DNA, the CDR3 is TGTGCCAGCTCACCGGGGACAGGAGGAAACACCATATATTTT. Its protein product is CASSPGTGGNTIYF.

This clone occurred a few times. The chain links TRBV5-5 to TRBJ1-2, with TRBD1 as a possible D gene (6 bases). There are 14 residues in the CDR3. V lost 2 bases and J lost 0, with 8 bases in between. Germline V gene data show CDR1 as SGHKS and CDR2 as YYEKEE (reference sequence). In nucleotides, the CDR3 is TGTGCCAGCAGCTTACAGGGTTCTAACTATGGCTACACCTTC. This codes for CASSLQGSNYGYTF.

V is TRBV19 and J is TRBJ2-1, with D maybe TRBD2 (6 bases). V was pared by 3 bases and J by 4 bases, with 16 bases between. The CDR3 length is 16 residues. Germline V gene sequence: CDR1 LNHDA, CDR2 SQIVND (reference sequence). In nucleotides, the CDR3 is TGTGCCAGTAGTATTAGGGAACCCGGGGGTTACAATGAGCAGTTCTTC. This translates into CASSIREPGGYNEQFF.

The V call is TRBV30, the J call TRBJ2-3; 9 nucleotides agree with TRBD2. CDR3 length: 14 amino acids. Germline V gene data show CDR1 as GTSNPN and CDR2 as SVGIG (reference sequence). Trimming took 2 bases from V and 5 from J; bases not matched to a gene: 5. In DNA form, the CDR3 reads TGTGCCTGGAGTAGTAGCGGGAGTAAAGATACGCAGTATTTT. Translation: CAWSSSGSKDTQYF.

This chain links TRBV3-1 (or the pseudogene TRBV3-2) with TRBJ1-6, with D possibly matching TRBD1 (5 bases). Trimming took off 1 base at V and 4 bases at J, with 11 bases between the two ends. The CDR3 length is 16 residues. Germline CDR1 reads LGHDT; CDR2 reads YNNKEL (reference sequence). The CDR3 DNA is TGTGCCAGCAGCCAAGGGGAGGGGTGGTATAATTCACCCCTCCACTTT. Protein sequence: CASSQGEGWYNSPLHF.